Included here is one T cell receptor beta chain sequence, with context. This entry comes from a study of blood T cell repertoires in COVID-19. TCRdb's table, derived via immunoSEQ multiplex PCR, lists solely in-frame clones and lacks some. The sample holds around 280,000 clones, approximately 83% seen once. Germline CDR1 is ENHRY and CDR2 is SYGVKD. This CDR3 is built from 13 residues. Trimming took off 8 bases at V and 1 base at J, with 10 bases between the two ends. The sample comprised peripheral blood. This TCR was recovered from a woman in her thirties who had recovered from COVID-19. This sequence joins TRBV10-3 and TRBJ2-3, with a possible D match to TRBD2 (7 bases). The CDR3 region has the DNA TGTGCCATCGGGGGGGCTCGCACAGATACGCAGTATTTT. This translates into CAIGGARTDTQYF.